This T cell receptor beta chain was obtained from a study of blood T cell repertoires in COVID-19. Study context: Specimens from acute and convalescent COVID-19 originated in the United States, Italy and Spain. T cells, B-cell-depleted T cells, or PBMCs supplied cDNA or gDNA.

Original data processing: Nucleated cell counts were estimated from reference gene primer amplification. TCRdb's table, derived via immunoSEQ multiplex PCR, lists solely in-frame clones and lacks some. That table supplies the V and J calls and clone size; D and trimming were determined from the DNA. The repertoire holds 150,000 or so clones, more than 65% seen once, with 7.2% in the top ten. The junction had 5 bases not matched to a gene; V was cut back by 5 bases and J by 0 bases. The germline CDR1 and CDR2 sequences are SGHAT and FQNNGV. The CDR3 extends over 16 amino acids. The sample comprised peripheral blood. This TCR was recovered from a woman aged 45-60 years in a cohort sampled during active or convalescent COVID-19. This chain links TRBV11-2 with TRBJ1-4, with 8 bases identical to TRBD1. In nucleotides, the CDR3 is TGTGCCAGCAGCCCGGGACAGGCGGCAACTAATGAAAAACTGTTTTTT. It encodes CASSPGQAATNEKLFF.